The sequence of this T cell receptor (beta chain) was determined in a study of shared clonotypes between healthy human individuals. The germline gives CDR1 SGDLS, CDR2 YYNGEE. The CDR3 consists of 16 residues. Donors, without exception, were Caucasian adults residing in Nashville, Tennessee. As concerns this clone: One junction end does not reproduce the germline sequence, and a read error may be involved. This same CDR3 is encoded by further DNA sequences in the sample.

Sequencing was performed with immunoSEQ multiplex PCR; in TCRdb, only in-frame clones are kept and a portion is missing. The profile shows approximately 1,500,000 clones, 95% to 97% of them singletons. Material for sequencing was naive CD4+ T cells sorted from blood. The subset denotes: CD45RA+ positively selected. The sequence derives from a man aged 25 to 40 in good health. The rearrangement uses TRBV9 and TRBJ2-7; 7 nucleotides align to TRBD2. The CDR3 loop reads CASSGGLPAGSSEQYF. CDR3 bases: TGTGCCAGCAGCGGTGGACTCCCAGCGGGATCCTCCGAGCAGTACTTC.